This T cell receptor (beta chain) was found in a study of OX40 agonist ivuxolimab in advanced cancers. Study as a whole: A male proportion of about 80% was recorded, with mean age around 62 years and range about 20 to 90.

The J segment lost 6 bases and the V segment lost 3 bases, leaving 7 bases of the junction unmatched. The CDR3 loop spans 15 amino acids. Germline V gene lookup returns CDR1 MNHEY and CDR2 SMNVEV (reference sequence). The data were produced by immunoSEQ multiplex PCR, yet TCRdb's version contains in-frame clones alone and is incomplete. The repertoire holds some 75,000 clones, with 80% to 85% as singletons. In its sample, this clone was seen once. The receptor was isolated from an adult with an advanced solid tumor such as melanoma, head and neck, liver or kidney cancer. This chain joins TRBV27 and TRBJ2-1, with TRBD1 identical over 8 bases. This specimen was CD4+ or CD8+ T cells sorted from blood, taken in a trial of the OX40 agonist ivuxolimab. The CDR3 bases are TGTGCCAGCAGTTTTGTCCAGGGGGCCTCCAATGAGCAGTTCTTC. Translated: CASSFVQGASNEQFF.